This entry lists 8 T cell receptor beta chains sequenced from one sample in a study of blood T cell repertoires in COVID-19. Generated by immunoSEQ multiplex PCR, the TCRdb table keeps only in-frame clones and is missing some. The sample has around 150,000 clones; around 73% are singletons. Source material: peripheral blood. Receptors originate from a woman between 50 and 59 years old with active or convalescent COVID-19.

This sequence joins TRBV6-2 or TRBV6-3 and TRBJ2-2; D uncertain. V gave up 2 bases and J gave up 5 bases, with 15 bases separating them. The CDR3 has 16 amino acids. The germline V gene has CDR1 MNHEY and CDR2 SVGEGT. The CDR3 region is CASSYPGRIITGELFF. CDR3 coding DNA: TGTGCCAGCAGTTACCCAGGCAGGATTATAACCGGGGAGCTGTTTTTT.

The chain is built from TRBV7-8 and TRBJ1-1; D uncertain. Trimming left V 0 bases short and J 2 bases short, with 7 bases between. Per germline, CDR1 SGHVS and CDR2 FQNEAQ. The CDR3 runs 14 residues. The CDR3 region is CASSLAPFNTEAFF. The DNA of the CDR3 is TGTGCCAGCAGCTTAGCCCCCTTTAACACTGAAGCTTTCTTT.

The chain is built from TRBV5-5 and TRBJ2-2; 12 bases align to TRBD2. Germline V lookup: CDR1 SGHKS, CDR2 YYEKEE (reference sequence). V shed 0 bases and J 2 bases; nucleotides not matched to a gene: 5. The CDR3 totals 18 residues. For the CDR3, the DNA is TGTGCCAGCAGCTTGGGACTAGCGGGAGTAGGAAACACCGGGGAGCTGTTTTTT. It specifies CASSLGLAGVGNTGELFF. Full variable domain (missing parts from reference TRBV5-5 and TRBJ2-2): DAGVTQSPTHLIKTRGQQVTLRCSPISGHKSVSWYQQVLGQGPQFIFQYYEKEERGRGNFPDRFSARQFPNYSSELNVNALLLGDSALYLCASSLGLAGVGNTGELFFGEGSRLTVL.

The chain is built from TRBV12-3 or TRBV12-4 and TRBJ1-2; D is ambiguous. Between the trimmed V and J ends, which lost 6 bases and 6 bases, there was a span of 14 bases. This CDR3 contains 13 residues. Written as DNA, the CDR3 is TGTGCCAGCAGCCTCCGTCCCTCTGATGGCTACACCTTC. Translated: CASSLRPSDGYTF.

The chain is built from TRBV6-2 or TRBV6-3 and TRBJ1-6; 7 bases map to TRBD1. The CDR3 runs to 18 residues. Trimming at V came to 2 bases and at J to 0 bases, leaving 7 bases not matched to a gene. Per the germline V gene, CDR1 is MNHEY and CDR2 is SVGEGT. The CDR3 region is CASSYRTGSDSYNSPLHF. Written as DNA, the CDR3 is TGTGCCAGCAGTTACCGGACAGGTTCGGACTCCTATAATTCACCCCTCCACTTT.

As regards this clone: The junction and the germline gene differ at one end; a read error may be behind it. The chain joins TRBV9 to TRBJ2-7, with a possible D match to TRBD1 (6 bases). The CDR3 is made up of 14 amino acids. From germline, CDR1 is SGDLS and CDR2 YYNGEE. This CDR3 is CASSVDLSTGRSHF. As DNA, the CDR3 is TGTGCCAGCAGCGTAGACCTCTCGACAGGTAGGAGTCACTTC.

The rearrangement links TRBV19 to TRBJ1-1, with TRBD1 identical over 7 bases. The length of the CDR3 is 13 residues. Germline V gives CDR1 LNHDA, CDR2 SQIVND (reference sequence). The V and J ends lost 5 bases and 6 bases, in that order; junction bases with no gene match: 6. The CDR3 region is CASSVRQGPEAFF. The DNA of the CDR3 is TGTGCCAGTAGTGTCCGACAGGGTCCTGAAGCTTTCTTT.

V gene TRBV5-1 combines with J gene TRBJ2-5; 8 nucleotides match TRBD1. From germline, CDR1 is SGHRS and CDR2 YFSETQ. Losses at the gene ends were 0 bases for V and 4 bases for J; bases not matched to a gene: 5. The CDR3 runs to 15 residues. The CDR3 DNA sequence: TGCGCCAGCAGCTTGGTCCAGGGGGCAGGAGAGACCCAGTACTTC. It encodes CASSLVQGAGETQYF.